One and the same sample provided the 30 T cell receptor beta chains below, sequenced in a study of blood T cell repertoires in COVID-19. TCRdb keeps only in-frame clones here, not all; method: immunoSEQ multiplex PCR. Among around 310,000 clones listed, approximately 90% were seen once. Sequencing was performed on peripheral blood. These receptors were taken from a woman between 25 and 40 years old with COVID-19, enrolled during active disease.

This sequence joins TRBV3-1 (or the pseudogene TRBV3-2) and TRBJ1-3; the match to TRBD1 covers 9 bases. Germline V gives CDR1 LGHDT, CDR2 YNNKEL (reference sequence). The CDR3 is made up of 17 amino acids. The V segment lost 2 bases and the J segment 4 bases; nucleotides outside the gene matches: 9. The CDR3 nucleotides read TGTGCCAGCAGCCAATACCTCAGTGGGACAGGGGGAAACACCATATATTTT. This gives the protein CASSQYLSGTGGNTIYF.

The rearrangement joins TRBV9 to TRBJ1-2; 7 bases are a match to TRBD1. Trimming cost V 3 bases and J 8 bases; bases outside gene matches: 7. From germline, CDR1 is SGDLS and CDR2 YYNGEE. This CDR3 is 13 amino acids long. The CDR3 loop reads CASSDTGVRGYTF. The CDR3 coding sequence is TGTGCCAGCAGCGATACAGGGGTACGGGGCTACACCTTC.

This clone was observed a handful of times. The V call is TRBV11-2, the J call TRBJ2-7, with 8 nucleotides matching TRBD1. The CDR3 is 17 amino acids. Germline lookup yields CDR1 SGHAT and CDR2 FQNNGV. Trimming removed 5 bases from V and 0 bases from J; junction bases left unmatched: 12. CDR3: CASSRRDRPGSSYEQYF. CDR3 nucleotides: TGTGCCAGCAGCCGCCGGGACAGGCCCGGGAGCTCCTACGAGCAGTACTTC.

This sequence joins TRBV4-2 and TRBJ1-1; TRBD1 aligns across 9 bases. Germline assignment: CDR1 LGHNA and CDR2 YNFKEQ. CDR3 length: 15 residues. Trimming at V came to 2 bases and at J to 5 bases, leaving 6 bases not matched to a gene. CDR3 nucleotides: TGTGCCAGCAGCCAACGTCCCGGGACAGGGACTGAAGCTTTCTTT. It codes for CASSQRPGTGTEAFF.

The chain recombines TRBV3-1 (or the pseudogene TRBV3-2) with TRBJ2-7; 16 positions agree with TRBD2. The J segment lost 7 bases and the V segment lost 2 bases, leaving 5 bases of the junction unmatched. This CDR3 is built from 16 residues. The germline gives CDR1 LGHDT, CDR2 YNNKEL (reference sequence). The CDR3: CASSQISGLAGGEQYF. The CDR3 DNA is TGTGCCAGCAGCCAAATCTCGGGACTAGCGGGAGGGGAGCAGTACTTC.

CDR3 in DNA: TGTGCCAGCAGTGAAGGGACAGTATATAATTCACCCCTCCACTTT. It codes for CASSEGTVYNSPLHF. J is TRBJ1-6 and V is TRBV2; D might be TRBD1 (6 bases). This CDR3 has 15 residues. The V gene lost 1 base and the J gene lost 4 bases, with 8 bases spanning the gap. CDR1 is SNHLY, CDR2 FYNNEI, per germline.

The chain carries TRBV7-9 and TRBJ2-7, with a possible D match to TRBD2 (5 bases). V shed 4 bases and J shed 0 bases, with 10 bases lying between them. Germline-derived CDR1 and CDR2 are SEHNR and FQNEAQ (reference sequence). The CDR3 is 14 residues long. In nucleotides, the CDR3 is TGTGCCAGCAGCTCTCAGCGGTTCTCCTACGAGCAGTACTTC. Its translation is CASSSQRFSYEQYF.

The chain carries TRBV5-4 and TRBJ2-2, with a weak D call TRBD2 (6 bases). The V gene's germline CDR1 is SGHNT and CDR2 YYREEE (reference sequence). V was clipped by 4 bases and J by 3 bases, with 16 bases between them. The CDR3 covers 16 residues. The CDR3 bases are TGTGCCAGCAGCGATCTAATACTAGCCGACACCGGGGAGCTGTTTTTT. This codes for CASSDLILADTGELFF.

The chain has TRBV6-5 and TRBJ2-5, with TRBD2 matching 8 bases. The V gene's germline CDR1 is MNHEY and CDR2 SVGAGI. The CDR3 has 14 residues. V dropped 5 bases and J dropped 5; count of bases not matched to a gene: 7. The CDR3 bases are TGTGCCAGCAGTACAGGGTCTAGCGGGGAGACCCAGTACTTC. This encodes CASSTGSSGETQYF.

This clone was seen just once. The chain carries TRBV7-9 and TRBJ2-7, with a possible D match to TRBD2 (5 bases). Germline V gives CDR1 SEHNR, CDR2 FQNEAQ (reference sequence). The V end lost 1 base, the J end lost 4 bases, and 8 bases lay between the germline ends. This CDR3 contains 13 residues. The CDR3 reads CASSLGGFYEQYF. As DNA, the CDR3 is TGTGCCAGCAGCTTAGGCGGGTTTTACGAGCAGTACTTC.

CDR3 in DNA: TGTGCCAGCAGCGTAGCCCGGGGAGGCACTGAAGCTTTCTTT. It specifies CASSVARGGTEAFF. The chain couples TRBV9 to TRBJ1-1; D remains ambiguous. CDR1 is SGDLS and CDR2 is YYNGEE in the germline V gene. V lost 0 bases, J lost 4 bases, and 10 bases lay in between. The CDR3 spans 14 residues. Supplemented by reference TRBV9 and TRBJ1-1, the full variable domain reads DSGVTQTPKHLITATGQRVTLRCSPRSGDLSVYWYQQSLDQGLQFLIQYYNGEERAKGNILERFSAQQFPDLHSELNLSSLELGDSALYFCASSVARGGTEAFFGQGTRLTVV.

This chain uses TRBV18 with TRBJ2-1; D may be TRBD2 (6 bases). This CDR3 spans 15 amino acids. With 2 bases removed from V and 2 bases from J, the gap between germline ends came to 10 bases. Germline V gives CDR1 KGHSH, CDR2 LQKENI. CDR3 sequence reads: CASSPRGGTYNEQFF. In DNA, the CDR3 is TGTGCCAGCTCACCAAGGGGCGGGACCTACAATGAGCAGTTCTTC.

The gene calls are TRBV6-4 and TRBJ2-1; TRBD1 might be the D (6 bases). The germline V and J ends were trimmed by 10 bases and 5 bases, with 15 bases remaining between them. CDR3 length: 13 residues. Per the germline V gene, CDR1 is MRHNA and CDR2 is SNTAGT. In DNA form, the CDR3 reads TGTGCCACCCGAGGGGGTACCAACAATGAGCAGTTCTTC. Protein: CATRGGTNNEQFF.

V gene TRBV14 combines with J gene TRBJ1-1, with TRBD1 matching 8 bases. The V gene's germline CDR1 is SGHDN and CDR2 FVKESK. The CDR3 sequence is 15 residues long. Trimming cost V 1 base and J 5 bases; bases outside gene matches: 6. The CDR3 region is CASSQAWTGITEAFF. CDR3 nucleotide sequence: TGTGCCAGCAGCCAAGCCTGGACAGGGATAACTGAAGCTTTCTTT.

Written as DNA, the CDR3 is TGTGCCAGCAGCTTCTCCAGGGGCGAGACCCAGTACTTC. Its protein product is CASSFSRGETQYF. The chain uses TRBV12-3 or TRBV12-4 and TRBJ2-5; tentative D call: TRBD1 (6 bases). V was pared by 6 bases and J by 5 bases, with 13 bases between. The CDR3 is 13 residues long.

The chain couples TRBV18 to TRBJ1-3; a weak D match, TRBD1 (6 bases). CDR3 length equals 16 residues. Trimming cost V 5 bases and J 3 bases, with 17 bases left between them. CDR1 and CDR2 (germline): KGHSH, LQKENI. CDR3 residues: CASSTQRGLDGNTIYF. CDR3 nucleotide sequence: TGTGCCAGCTCAACTCAGAGGGGGTTGGATGGAAACACCATATATTTT.

The chain combines TRBV5-1 with TRBJ2-3, with D unresolved. Per germline, CDR1 SGHRS and CDR2 YFSETQ. The CDR3 runs 16 residues. Trimming took off 3 bases at V and 0 bases at J, with 14 bases between the two ends. As DNA, the CDR3 is TGCGCCAGCAGCTCCCTAGTTCGGTCTAGCACAGATACGCAGTATTTT. Protein: CASSSLVRSSTDTQYF.

Regarding this clone: At the DNA level, this CDR3 is encoded by other sequences in the same sample as well. This chain links TRBV10-1 with TRBJ2-7; 7 positions agree with TRBD1. The CDR3 is 13 residues long. From germline, CDR1 is WNHNN and CDR2 SYGVQD (reference sequence). V was clipped by 3 bases and J by 2 bases; unmatched bases: 1. The chain's CDR3 is CASSETGAYEQYF. The CDR3 DNA reads TGCGCCAGCAGTGAAACAGGGGCCTACGAGCAGTACTTC.

The chain is built from TRBV7-8 and TRBJ2-1, with TRBD2 identical over 7 bases. Trimming at V came to 2 bases and at J to 9 bases, leaving 7 bases not matched to a gene. Germline V gene sequence: CDR1 SGHVS, CDR2 FQNEAQ. CDR3 length: 14 amino acids. DNA of the CDR3: TGTGCCAGCAGCTTATGGGGGAGGGAGGGTGAGCAGTTCTTC. This translates into CASSLWGREGEQFF.

The sample holds a few counts of this clone. The same CDR3 also results from other DNA sequences found in this sample. The chain employs TRBV5-1 and TRBJ2-7, with TRBD1 matching over 10 bases. Germline trimming cut 0 bases from V and 4 bases from J; bases unmatched to any gene: 1. The CDR3 sequence is 14 residues long. CDR1 and CDR2 from the germline V gene are SGHRS and YFSETQ. The CDR3 reads CASSLGQGAYEQYF. In DNA form, the CDR3 reads TGCGCCAGCAGCTTGGGACAGGGGGCTTACGAGCAGTACTTC.

Only one count was recorded for this clone. The chain employs TRBV9 and TRBJ2-5, with D tentatively TRBD2 (5 bases). V shed 3 bases and J shed 5 bases, with 11 bases lying between them. This CDR3 spans 13 amino acids. Looked up from germline, CDR1 is SGDLS and CDR2 is YYNGEE. Written as DNA, the CDR3 is TGTGCCAGCAGCGGCGGGTCGCGGGAGACCCAGTACTTC. It codes for CASSGGSRETQYF.

The chain joins TRBV5-6 to TRBJ2-1; 10 bases fit TRBD1. CDR3 length equals 15 residues. V shed 3 bases, J shed 8 bases, and the junction held 8 bases outside the gene matches. Germline V gene lookup returns CDR1 SGHDT and CDR2 YYEEEE. The CDR3 sequence is CASSSPDRGGDEQFF. CDR3 sequence (DNA): TGTGCCAGCAGCTCTCCGGACAGGGGGGGCGATGAGCAGTTCTTC.

The rearrangement uses TRBV18 and TRBJ1-1, with D perhaps TRBD1 (5 bases). In germline, CDR1 is KGHSH, CDR2 LQKENI. The CDR3 is made up of 13 amino acids. Trimming removed 6 bases from V and 1 base from J, with 9 bases in between. The CDR3 region is CASSQGGNTEAFF. In DNA form, the CDR3 reads TGTGCCAGCTCCCAGGGCGGGAACACTGAAGCTTTCTTT.

The genes are TRBV6-2 or TRBV6-3 and TRBJ2-7; TRBD1 aligns across 8 bases. Germline CDR1 reads MNHEY; CDR2 reads SVGEGT. Trimming cost V 5 bases and J 5 bases; bases outside gene matches: 8. This CDR3 spans 14 amino acids. The CDR3 DNA sequence: TGTGCCAGCAGTCCCCAACAGGGGGTCCACGAGCAGTACTTC. Translating it yields CASSPQQGVHEQYF.

The chain couples TRBV2 to TRBJ2-7; the D is unclear. The CDR3 runs 14 residues. Germline V lookup: CDR1 SNHLY, CDR2 FYNNEI. Trimming cost V 6 bases and J 0 bases, with 12 bases left between them. CDR3 DNA: TGTGCCAGCAGGAGCGATAGGAACTCCTACGAGCAGTACTTC. It translates to CASRSDRNSYEQYF.

The chain recombines TRBV28 with TRBJ1-4; the match to TRBD1 covers 8 bases. Trimming took 3 bases from V and 4 from J; bases not matched to a gene: 7. Germline V gives CDR1 MDHEN, CDR2 SYDVKM. There are 16 residues in the CDR3. The CDR3 region is CASSLMRTGINEKLFF. The CDR3 DNA follows: TGTGCCAGCAGTTTGATGCGGACAGGGATTAATGAAAAACTGTTTTTT.

The chain joins TRBV6-5 to TRBJ2-7; TRBD1 matches 7 bases. CDR1 is MNHEY and CDR2 is SVGAGI in the germline V gene. This CDR3 has 14 amino acids. Unmatched junction bases numbered 10, after V lost 10 bases and J lost 1 base. The chain's CDR3 is CATFTGTASYEQYF. CDR3 sequence (DNA): TGTGCCACCTTCACCGGGACAGCTTCCTACGAGCAGTACTTC.

The gene calls are TRBV5-4 and TRBJ2-2; 7 positions match TRBD2. Germline CDR1 SGHNT, CDR2 YYREEE (reference sequence). V shed 2 bases, J shed 11 bases, and the junction held 9 bases outside the gene matches. CDR3 size: 14 residues. Here the CDR3 reads CASSFSQGGSELFF. The CDR3 coding sequence is TGTGCCAGCAGCTTCTCCCAGGGAGGGAGTGAGCTGTTTTTT. Complete variable domain (other parts from reference TRBV5-4 and TRBJ2-2): ETGVTQSPTHLIKTRGQQVTLRCSSQSGHNTVSWYQQALGQGPQFIFQYYREEENGRGNFPPRFSGLQFPNYSSELNVNALELDDSALYLCASSFSQGGSELFFGEGSRLTVL.

This sequence joins TRBV2 and TRBJ1-2; D gene unclear. CDR1 SNHLY and CDR2 FYNNEI come from the germline V gene. V gave up 5 bases and J gave up 0 bases, with 19 bases separating them. The CDR3 totals 17 residues. This CDR3 reads CASSLPPSEAANYGYTF. The CDR3 coding sequence is TGTGCCAGCAGTCTACCCCCCTCCGAGGCAGCTAACTATGGCTACACCTTC.

V gene TRBV28 combines with J gene TRBJ2-2, with TRBD1 matching 9 bases. Germline values: CDR1 MDHEN, CDR2 SYDVKM. CDR3 length equals 18 residues. V lost 3 bases to trimming and J lost 0 bases; unmatched junction nucleotides: 8. The CDR3 spells CASSLTGTGTANTGELFF. In DNA form, the CDR3 reads TGTGCCAGCAGTTTGACCGGGACAGGGACTGCGAACACCGGGGAGCTGTTTTTT.